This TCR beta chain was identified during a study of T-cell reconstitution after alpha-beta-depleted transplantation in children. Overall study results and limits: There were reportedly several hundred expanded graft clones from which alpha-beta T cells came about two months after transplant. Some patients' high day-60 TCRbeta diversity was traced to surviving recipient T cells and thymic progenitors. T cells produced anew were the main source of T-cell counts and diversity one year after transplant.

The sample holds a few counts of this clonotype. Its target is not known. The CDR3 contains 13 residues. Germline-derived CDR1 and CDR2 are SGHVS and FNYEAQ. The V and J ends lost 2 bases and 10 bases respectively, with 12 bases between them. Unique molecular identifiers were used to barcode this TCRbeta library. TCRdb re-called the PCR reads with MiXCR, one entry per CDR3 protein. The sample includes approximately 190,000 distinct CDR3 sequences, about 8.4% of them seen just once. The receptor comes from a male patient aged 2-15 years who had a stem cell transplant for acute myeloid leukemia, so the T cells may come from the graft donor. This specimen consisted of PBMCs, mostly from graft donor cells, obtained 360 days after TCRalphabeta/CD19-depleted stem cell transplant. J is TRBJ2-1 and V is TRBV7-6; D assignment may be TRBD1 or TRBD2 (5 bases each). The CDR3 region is CASSLCLGAEQFF. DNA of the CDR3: TGTGCCAGCAGCTTATGCCTCGGGGCCGAGCAGTTCTTC.